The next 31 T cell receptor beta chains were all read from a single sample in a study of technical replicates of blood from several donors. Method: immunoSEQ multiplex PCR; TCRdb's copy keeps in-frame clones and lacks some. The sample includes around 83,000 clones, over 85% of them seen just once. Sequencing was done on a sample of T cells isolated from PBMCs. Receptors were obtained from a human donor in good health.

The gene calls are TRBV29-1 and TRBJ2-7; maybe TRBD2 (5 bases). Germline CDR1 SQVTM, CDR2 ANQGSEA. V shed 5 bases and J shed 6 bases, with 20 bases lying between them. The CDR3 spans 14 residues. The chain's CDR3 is CSVLGGRRVVEQYF. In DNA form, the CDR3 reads TGCAGCGTTTTGGGTGGCAGGCGGGTTGTCGAGCAGTACTTC.

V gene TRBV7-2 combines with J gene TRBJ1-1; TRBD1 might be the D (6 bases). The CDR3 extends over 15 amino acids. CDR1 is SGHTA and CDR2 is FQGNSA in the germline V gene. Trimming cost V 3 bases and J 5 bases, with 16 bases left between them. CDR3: CASSLHPGVRTEAFF. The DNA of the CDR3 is TGTGCCAGCAGCTTGCACCCAGGGGTGAGGACTGAAGCTTTCTTT.

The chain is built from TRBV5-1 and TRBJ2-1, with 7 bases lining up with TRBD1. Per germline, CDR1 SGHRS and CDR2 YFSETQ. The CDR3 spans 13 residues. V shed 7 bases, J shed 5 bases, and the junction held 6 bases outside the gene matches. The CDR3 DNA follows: TGCGCCAGCTTAGAGGGGGCCAACAATGAGCAGTTCTTC. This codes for CASLEGANNEQFF. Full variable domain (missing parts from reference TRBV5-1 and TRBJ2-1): KAGVTQTPRYLIKTRGQQVTLSCSPISGHRSVSWYQQTPGQGLQFLFEYFSETQRNKGNFPGRFSGRQFSNSRSEMNVSTLELGDSALYLCASLEGANNEQFFGPGTRLTVL.

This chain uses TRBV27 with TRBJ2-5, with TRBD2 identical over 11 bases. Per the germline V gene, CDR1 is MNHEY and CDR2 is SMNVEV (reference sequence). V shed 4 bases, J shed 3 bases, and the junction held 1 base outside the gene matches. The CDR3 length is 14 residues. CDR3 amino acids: CASSSTSGEETQYF. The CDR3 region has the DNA TGTGCCAGCAGTTCGACTAGCGGGGAAGAGACCCAGTACTTC.

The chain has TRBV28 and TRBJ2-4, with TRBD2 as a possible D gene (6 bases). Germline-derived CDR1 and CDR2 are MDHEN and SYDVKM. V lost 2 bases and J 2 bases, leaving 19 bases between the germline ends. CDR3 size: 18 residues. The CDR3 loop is CASSLTWWRDVTKNIQYF. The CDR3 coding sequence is TGTGCCAGCAGTTTAACGTGGTGGCGGGATGTTACCAAAAACATTCAGTACTTC. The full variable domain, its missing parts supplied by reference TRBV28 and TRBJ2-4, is DVKVTQSSRYLVKRTGEKVFLECVQDMDHENMFWYRQDPGLGLRLIYFSYDVKMKEKGDIPEGYSVSREKKERFSLILESASTNQTSMYLCASSLTWWRDVTKNIQYFGAGTRLSVL.

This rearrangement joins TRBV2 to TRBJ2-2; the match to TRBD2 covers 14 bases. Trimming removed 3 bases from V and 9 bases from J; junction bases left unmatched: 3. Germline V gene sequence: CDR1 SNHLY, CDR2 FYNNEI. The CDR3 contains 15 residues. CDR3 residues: CASSEGLAGARELFF. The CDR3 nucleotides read TGTGCCAGCAGTGAGGGACTAGCGGGGGCTCGGGAGCTGTTTTTT.

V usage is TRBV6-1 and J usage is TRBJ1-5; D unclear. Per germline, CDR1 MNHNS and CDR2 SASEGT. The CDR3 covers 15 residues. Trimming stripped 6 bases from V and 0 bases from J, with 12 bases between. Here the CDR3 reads CASRTETYSNQPQHF. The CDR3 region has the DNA TGTGCCAGCAGGACGGAGACCTATAGCAATCAGCCCCAGCATTTT.

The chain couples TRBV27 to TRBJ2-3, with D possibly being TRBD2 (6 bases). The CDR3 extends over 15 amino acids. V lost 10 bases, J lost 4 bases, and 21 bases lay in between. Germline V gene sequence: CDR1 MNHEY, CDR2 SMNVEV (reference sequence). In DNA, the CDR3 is TGTGCCACCCATCAAAATTATCCGGGGGCAGATACGCAGTATTTT. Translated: CATHQNYPGADTQYF.

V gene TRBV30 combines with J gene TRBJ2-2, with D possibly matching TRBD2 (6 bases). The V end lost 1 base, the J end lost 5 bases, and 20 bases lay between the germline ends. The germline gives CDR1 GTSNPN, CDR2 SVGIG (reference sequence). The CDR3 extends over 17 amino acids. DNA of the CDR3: TGTGCCTGGAGTGACTACCATGTGGGGGGAGGAACCGGGGAGCTGTTTTTT. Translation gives CAWSDYHVGGGTGELFF.

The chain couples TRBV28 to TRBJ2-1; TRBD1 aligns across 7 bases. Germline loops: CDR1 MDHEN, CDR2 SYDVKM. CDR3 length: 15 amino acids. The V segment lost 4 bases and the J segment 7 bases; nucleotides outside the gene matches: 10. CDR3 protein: CASSSPTGLGNEQFF. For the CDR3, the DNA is TGTGCCAGCAGTTCCCCGACAGGGTTAGGGAATGAGCAGTTCTTC.

In nucleotides, the CDR3 is TGCGCCAGCAGCCCGGGGGTGTTGCAAGAGACCCAGTACTTC. This gives the protein CASSPGVLQETQYF. The chain couples TRBV4-1 to TRBJ2-5; D is possibly TRBD2 (6 bases). Per the germline V gene, CDR1 is MGHRA and CDR2 is YSYEKL. The CDR3 sequence is 14 residues long. V shed 4 bases and J shed 2 bases, with 11 bases lying between them.

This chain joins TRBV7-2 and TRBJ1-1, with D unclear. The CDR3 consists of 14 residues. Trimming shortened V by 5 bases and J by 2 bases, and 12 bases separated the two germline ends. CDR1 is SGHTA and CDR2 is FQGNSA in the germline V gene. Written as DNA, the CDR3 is TGTGCCAGCAGCCCGAGTGGAGGAAACACTGAAGCTTTCTTT. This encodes CASSPSGGNTEAFF.

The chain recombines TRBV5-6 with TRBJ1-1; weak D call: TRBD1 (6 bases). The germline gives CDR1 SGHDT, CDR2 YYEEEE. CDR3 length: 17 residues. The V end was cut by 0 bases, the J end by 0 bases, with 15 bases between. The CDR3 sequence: CASSLEGRGRLNTEAFF. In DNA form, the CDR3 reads TGTGCCAGCAGCTTGGAGGGCAGGGGCCGACTGAACACTGAAGCTTTCTTT.

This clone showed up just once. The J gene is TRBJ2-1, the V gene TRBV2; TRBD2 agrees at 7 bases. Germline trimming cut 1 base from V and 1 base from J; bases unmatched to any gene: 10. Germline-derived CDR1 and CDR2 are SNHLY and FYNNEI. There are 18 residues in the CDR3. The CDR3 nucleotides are TGTGCCAGCAGTGAAGGAGCGGGATGGGTCTATTCCTACAATGAGCAGTTCTTC. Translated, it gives CASSEGAGWVYSYNEQFF.

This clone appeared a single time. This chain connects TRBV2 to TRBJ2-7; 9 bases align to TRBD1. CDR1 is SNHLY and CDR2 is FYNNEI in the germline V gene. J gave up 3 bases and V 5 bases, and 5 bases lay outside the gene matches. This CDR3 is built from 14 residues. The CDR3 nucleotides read TGTGCCAGCAGTACCGGGACAGGGTTCTACGAGCAGTACTTC. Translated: CASSTGTGFYEQYF.

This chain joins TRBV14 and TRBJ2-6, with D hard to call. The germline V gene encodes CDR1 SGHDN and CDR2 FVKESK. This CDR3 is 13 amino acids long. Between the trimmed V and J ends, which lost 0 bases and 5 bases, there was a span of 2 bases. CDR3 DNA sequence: TGTGCCAGCAGCCAAGATAGGGCCAACGTCCTGACTTTC. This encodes CASSQDRANVLTF.

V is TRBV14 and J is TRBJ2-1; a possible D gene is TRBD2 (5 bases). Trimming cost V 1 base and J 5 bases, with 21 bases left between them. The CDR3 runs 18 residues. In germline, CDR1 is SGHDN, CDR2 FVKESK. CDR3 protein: CASSQVRGLRASDNEQFF. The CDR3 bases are TGTGCCAGCAGCCAAGTTCGCGGGTTGAGGGCTTCAGACAATGAGCAGTTCTTC.

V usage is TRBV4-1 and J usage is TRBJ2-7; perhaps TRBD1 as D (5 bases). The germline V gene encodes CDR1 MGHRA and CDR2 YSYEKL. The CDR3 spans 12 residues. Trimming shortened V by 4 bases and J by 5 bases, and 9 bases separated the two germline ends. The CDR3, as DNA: TGCGCCAGCAGCCTTGACAGTCACGAGCAGTACTTC. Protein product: CASSLDSHEQYF.

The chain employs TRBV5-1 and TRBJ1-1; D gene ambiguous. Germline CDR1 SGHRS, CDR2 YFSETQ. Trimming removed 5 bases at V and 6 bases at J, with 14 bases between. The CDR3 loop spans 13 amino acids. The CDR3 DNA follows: TGCGCCAGCAGTTGGACGGGCGGGCCTGAAGCTTTCTTT. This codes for CASSWTGGPEAFF.

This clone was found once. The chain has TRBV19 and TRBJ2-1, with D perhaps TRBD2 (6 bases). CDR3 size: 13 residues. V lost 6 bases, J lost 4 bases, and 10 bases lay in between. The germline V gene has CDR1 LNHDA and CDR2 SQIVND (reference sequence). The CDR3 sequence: CASSWDFYNEQFF. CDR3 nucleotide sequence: TGTGCCAGTAGCTGGGACTTTTACAATGAGCAGTTCTTC.

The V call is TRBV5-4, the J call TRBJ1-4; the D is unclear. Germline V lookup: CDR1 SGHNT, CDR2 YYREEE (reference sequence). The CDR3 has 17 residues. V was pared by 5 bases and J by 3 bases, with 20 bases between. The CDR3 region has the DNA TGTGCCAGCAGTTCTCTTTCCCCCGACATAGCTAATGAAAAACTGTTTTTT. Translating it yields CASSSLSPDIANEKLFF.

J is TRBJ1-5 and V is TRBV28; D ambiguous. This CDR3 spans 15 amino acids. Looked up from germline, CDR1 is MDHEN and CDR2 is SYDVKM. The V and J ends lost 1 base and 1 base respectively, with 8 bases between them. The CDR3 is CASSLFPQSNQPQHF. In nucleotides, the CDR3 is TGTGCCAGCAGTTTATTTCCCCAGAGCAATCAGCCCCAGCATTTT.

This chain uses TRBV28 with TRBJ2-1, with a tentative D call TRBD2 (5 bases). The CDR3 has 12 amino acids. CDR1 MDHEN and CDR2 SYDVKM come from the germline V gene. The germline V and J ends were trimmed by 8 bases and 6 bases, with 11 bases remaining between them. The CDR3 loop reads CASGSGGNEQFF. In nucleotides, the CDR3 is TGTGCCAGCGGAAGCGGAGGCAATGAGCAGTTCTTC.

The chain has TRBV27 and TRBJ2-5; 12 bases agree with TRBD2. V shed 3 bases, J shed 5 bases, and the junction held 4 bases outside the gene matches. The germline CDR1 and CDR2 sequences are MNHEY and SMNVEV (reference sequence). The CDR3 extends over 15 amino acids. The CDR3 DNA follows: TGTGCCAGCAGTTTGACAACTAGCGGGAGGGAGACCCAGTACTTC. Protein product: CASSLTTSGRETQYF.

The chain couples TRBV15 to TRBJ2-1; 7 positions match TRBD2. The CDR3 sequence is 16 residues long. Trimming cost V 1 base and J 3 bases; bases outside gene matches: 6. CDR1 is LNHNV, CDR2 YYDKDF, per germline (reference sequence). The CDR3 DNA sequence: TGTGCCACCAGCAGAGTAGGCACTAGCGTCTACAATGAGCAGTTCTTC. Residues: CATSRVGTSVYNEQFF.

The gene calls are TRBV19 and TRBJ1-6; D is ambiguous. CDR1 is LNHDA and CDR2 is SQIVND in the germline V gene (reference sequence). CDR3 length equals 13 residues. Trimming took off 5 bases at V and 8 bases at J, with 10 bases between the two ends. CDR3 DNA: TGTGCCAGTAGTGATTTCGGGGATTCACCCCTCCACTTT. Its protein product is CASSDFGDSPLHF.

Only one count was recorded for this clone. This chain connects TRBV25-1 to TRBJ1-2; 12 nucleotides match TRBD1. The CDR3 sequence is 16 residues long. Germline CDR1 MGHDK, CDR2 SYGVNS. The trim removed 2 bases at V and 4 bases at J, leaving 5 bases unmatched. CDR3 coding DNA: TGTGCCAGCAGTGAACTGGGACAGGGGGCGACCTATGGCTACACCTTC. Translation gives CASSELGQGATYGYTF.

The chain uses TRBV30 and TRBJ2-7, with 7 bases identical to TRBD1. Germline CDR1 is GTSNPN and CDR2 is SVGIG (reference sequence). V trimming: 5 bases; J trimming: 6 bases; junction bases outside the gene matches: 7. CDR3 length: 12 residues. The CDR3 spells CAWSRDRSEQYF. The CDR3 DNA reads TGTGCCTGGTCCCGGGACAGAAGCGAGCAGTACTTC.

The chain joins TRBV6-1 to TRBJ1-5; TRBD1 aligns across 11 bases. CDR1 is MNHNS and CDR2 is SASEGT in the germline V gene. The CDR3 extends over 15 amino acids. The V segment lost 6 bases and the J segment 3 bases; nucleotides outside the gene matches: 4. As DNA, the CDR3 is TGTGCCAGCAGGGGGACAGGGGGTTTCAATCAGCCCCAGCATTTT. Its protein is CASRGTGGFNQPQHF.

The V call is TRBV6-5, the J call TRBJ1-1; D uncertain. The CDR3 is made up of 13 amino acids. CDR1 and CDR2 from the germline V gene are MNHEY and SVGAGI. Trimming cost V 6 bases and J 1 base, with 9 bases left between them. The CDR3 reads CASRSHRNTEAFF. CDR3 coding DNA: TGTGCCAGCAGGAGCCATAGGAACACTGAAGCTTTCTTT.

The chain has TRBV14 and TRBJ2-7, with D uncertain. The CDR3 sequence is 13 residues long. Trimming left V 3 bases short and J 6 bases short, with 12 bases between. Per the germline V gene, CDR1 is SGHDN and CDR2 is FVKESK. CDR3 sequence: CASSQLFSGEQYF. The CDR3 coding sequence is TGTGCCAGCAGCCAGCTCTTTTCGGGCGAGCAGTACTTC.